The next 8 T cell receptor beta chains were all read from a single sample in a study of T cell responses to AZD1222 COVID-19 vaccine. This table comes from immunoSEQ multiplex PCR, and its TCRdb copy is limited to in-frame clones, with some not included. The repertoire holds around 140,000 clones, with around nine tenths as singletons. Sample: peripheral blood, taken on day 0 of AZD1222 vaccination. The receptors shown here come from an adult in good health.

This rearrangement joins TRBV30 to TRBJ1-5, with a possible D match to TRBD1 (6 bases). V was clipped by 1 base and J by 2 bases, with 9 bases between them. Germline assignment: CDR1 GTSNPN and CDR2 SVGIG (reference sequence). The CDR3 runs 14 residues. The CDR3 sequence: CAWSGGGRNQPQHF. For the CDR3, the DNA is TGTGCCTGGAGTGGGGGGGGGCGCAATCAGCCCCAGCATTTT.

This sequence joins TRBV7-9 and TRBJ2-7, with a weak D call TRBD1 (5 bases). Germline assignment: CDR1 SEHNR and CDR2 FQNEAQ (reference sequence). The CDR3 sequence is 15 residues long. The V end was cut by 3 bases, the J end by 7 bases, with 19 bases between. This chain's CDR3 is CASSFGRVGVEEQYF. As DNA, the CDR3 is TGTGCCAGCAGCTTCGGCAGGGTAGGAGTGGAGGAGCAGTACTTC.

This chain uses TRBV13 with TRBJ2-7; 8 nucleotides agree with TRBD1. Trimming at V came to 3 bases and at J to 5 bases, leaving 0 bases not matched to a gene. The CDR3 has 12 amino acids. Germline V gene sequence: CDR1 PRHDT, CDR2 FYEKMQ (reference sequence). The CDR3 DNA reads TGTGCCAGCAGCTTGACAGGGGACGAGCAGTACTTC. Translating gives CASSLTGDEQYF. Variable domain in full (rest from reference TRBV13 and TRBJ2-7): AAGVIQSPRHLIKEKRETATLKCYPIPRHDTVYWYQQGPGQDPQFLISFYEKMQSDKGSIPDRFSAQQFSDYHSELNMSSLELGDSALYFCASSLTGDEQYFGPGTRLTVT.

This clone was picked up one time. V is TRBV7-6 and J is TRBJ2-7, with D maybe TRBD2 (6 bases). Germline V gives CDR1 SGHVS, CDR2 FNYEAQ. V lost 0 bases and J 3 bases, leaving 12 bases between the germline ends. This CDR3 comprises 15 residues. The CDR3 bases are TGTGCCAGCAGCTTAGCTAGCGGCTCTGTCTACGAGCAGTACTTC. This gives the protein CASSLASGSVYEQYF.

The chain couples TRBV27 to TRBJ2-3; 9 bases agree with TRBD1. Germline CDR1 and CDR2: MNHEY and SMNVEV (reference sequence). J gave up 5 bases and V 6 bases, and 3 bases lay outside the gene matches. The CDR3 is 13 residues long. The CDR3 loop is CASRGQGQDTQYF. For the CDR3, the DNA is TGTGCCAGCAGGGGACAGGGTCAAGATACGCAGTATTTT.

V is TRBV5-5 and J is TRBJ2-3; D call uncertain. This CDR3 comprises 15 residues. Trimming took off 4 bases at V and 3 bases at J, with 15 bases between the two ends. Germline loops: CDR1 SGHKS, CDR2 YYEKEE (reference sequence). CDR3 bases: TGTGCCAGCAGCCCCCTCAAAAAGGGAACAGATACGCAGTATTTT. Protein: CASSPLKKGTDTQYF.

Written as DNA, the CDR3 is TGTGCCAGCAGTTTATCTTTTTATCAGCCCCAGCATTTT. Amino acid sequence: CASSLSFYQPQHF. The V and J genes are TRBV28 and TRBJ1-5; D uncertain. The germline CDR1 and CDR2 sequences are MDHEN and SYDVKM. The CDR3 extends over 13 amino acids. V lost 1 base to trimming and J lost 5 bases, with 6 bases between them.

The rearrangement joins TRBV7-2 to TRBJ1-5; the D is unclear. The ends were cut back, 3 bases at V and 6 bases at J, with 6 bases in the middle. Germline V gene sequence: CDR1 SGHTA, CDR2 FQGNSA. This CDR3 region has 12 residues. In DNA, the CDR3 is TGTGCCAGCAGCTTTCTGGGTCAGCCCCAGCATTTT. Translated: CASSFLGQPQHF.